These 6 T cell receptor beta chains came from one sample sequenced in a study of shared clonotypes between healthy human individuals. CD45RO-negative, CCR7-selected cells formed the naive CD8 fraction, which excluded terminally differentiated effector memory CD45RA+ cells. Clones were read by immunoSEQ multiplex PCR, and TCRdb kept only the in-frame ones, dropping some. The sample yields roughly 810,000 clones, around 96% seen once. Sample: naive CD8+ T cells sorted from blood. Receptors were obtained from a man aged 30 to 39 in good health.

The CDR3 reads CASSLGVTLTDTQYF. The CDR3 coding sequence is TGCGCCAGCAGCTTGGGGGTTACGCTCACAGATACGCAGTATTTT. The chain employs TRBV5-1 and TRBJ2-3; D unresolved. There are 15 residues in the CDR3. The V end lost 0 bases, the J end lost 2 bases, and 10 bases lay between the germline ends. CDR1 SGHRS and CDR2 YFSETQ come from the germline V gene. Complete variable domain (other parts from reference TRBV5-1 and TRBJ2-3): KAGVTQTPRYLIKTRGQQVTLSCSPISGHRSVSWYQQTPGQGLQFLFEYFSETQRNKGNFPGRFSGRQFSNSRSEMNVSTLELGDSALYLCASSLGVTLTDTQYFGPGTRLTVL.

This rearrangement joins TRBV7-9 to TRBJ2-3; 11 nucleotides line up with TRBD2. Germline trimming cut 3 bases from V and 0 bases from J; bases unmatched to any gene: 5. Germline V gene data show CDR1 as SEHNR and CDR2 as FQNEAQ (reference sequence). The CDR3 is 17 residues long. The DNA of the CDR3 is TGTGCCAGCAGCTTCAAGACTAGCGGGATTAGCACAGATACGCAGTATTTT. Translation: CASSFKTSGISTDTQYF.

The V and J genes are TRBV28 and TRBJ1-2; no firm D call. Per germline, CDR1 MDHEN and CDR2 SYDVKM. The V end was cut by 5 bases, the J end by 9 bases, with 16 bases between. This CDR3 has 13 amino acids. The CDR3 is CASSRTESLSYTF. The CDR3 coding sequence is TGTGCCAGCAGTCGGACGGAATCGTTAAGCTACACCTTC.

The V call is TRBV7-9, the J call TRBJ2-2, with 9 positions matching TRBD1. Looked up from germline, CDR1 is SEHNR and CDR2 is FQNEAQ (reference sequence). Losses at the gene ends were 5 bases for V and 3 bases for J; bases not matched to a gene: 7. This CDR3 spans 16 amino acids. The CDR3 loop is CASSDQDRGHTGELFF. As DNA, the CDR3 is TGTGCCAGCAGCGATCAGGACAGGGGTCACACCGGGGAGCTGTTTTTT. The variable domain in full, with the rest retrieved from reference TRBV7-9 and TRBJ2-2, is DTGVSQNPRHKITKRGQNVTFRCDPISEHNRLYWYRQTLGQGPEFLTYFQNEAQLEKSRLLSDRFSAERPKGSFSTLEIQRTEQGDSAMYLCASSDQDRGHTGELFFGEGSRLTVL.

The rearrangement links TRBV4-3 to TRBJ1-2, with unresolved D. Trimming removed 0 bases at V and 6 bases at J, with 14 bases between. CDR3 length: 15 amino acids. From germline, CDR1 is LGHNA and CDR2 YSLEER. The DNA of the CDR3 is TGCGCCAGCAGCCAAGATGCCGGCCAGACTCATGGCTACACCTTC. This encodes CASSQDAGQTHGYTF.

CDR3 in amino acids: CASSLLGLGEQFF. The CDR3 region has the DNA TGTGCCAGCAGCTTACTCGGATTAGGTGAGCAGTTCTTC. V gene TRBV7-3 combines with J gene TRBJ2-1; D ambiguous. The CDR3 extends over 13 amino acids. V lost 2 bases and J 9 bases, leaving 11 bases between the germline ends. Looked up from germline, CDR1 is SGHTA and CDR2 is FQGTGA.